This T cell receptor (beta chain) was documented in a study of PD-1 blockade in classical Hodgkin lymphoma (TCRdb year 2020). At the level of the whole study: The study used TCR beta sequencing and CyTOF to define a peripheral blood immune signature of response to PD-1 blockade in classical Hodgkin lymphoma. On the study overall, not on this receptor specifically: The study covered only a single clinical trial cohort, and the causes of the repertoire differences, possibly disease activity or prior therapy, were still not defined. Baseline TCR diversity was reported to be lower in newly diagnosed patients than in healthy donors, and even lower in relapsed/refractory patients.

Genomic DNA was extracted with the Qiagen DNeasy kit from unsorted PBMCs and from negatively selected CD4+ and CD8+ fractions. TCR beta CDR3 regions were amplified by immunoSEQ multiplex PCR using primers annealing to V and J segments. A synthetic immune receptor repertoire was used to minimize amplification bias, and any residual bias was removed computationally once sequencing was done. In the paper's pipeline: Custom Python scripts were used to quantify repertoire diversity as the Shannon entropy index. Unsorted, CD4+ and CD8+ repertoires were examined separately, except in combined analyses, for which CD4+ and CD8+ sequences were merged in silico. This immuneACCESS table, as held by TCRdb, lists in-frame sequences with V and J called but not all clones. Of the missing ones, under half trace to an unresolved V gene in checked studies; the others have no known cause. That table gives V, J and clone size, and the DNA gave D and trimming. The sample profile shows under 35,000 clones; approximately 90% of them were found once. 0.95% to 1.5% of the sample is in the top ten clones.

The time point label, as the study defines it: newly diagnosed, previously untreated cHL patient sample. CD4+ T cells were purified from thawed PBMCs by magnetic negative selection with a Miltenyi CD4+ T cell isolation kit. As a comparison group for the relapsed/refractory trial patients, PBMCs from patients with newly diagnosed, previously untreated classical Hodgkin lymphoma were sequenced. After peripheral blood was drawn into 8 mL Vacutainer Cell Preparation Tubes, PBMCs were isolated by centrifugation and then cryopreserved. Purified CD4+ and CD8+ fractions were prepared only for cases in which an additional PBMC sample was available. Magnetically labelled cells were removed on LS columns in a quadroMACS separator, and the flow-through was retained as the purified fraction. As to this clone: It lacks a known antigen. The record has no base qualities; no much larger clone is one base away.

Sequencing input: CD4+ T cells from blood. The clonotype comes from a human donor with classical Hodgkin lymphoma.

The CDR3 corresponds to CASGPRLLSYEQYF. The DNA sequence is TGTGCCAGCGGGCCCCGACTACTATCCTACGAGCAGTACTTC. The chain employs TRBV28 and TRBJ2-7; the D gene is possibly TRBD2, with 5 bases matching. At the junction V is shortened by 8 bases and J by 1 base, with 15 bases in between. As encoded in the germline V gene, CDR1 is MDHEN while CDR2 is SYDVKM. The CDR3 measures 14 amino acids from cysteine to phenylalanine. Only CDR3 DNA remains: 42 bases, in frame from the first base.